The subject of this entry is one T cell receptor (beta chain). TCRdb's copy holds only in-frame clones and misses some; the assay was immunoSEQ multiplex PCR. The data hold around 170,000 clones, with 74% observed a single time. The data are from a study of blood T cell repertoires in COVID-19. In the study overall: T cells, B-cell-depleted T cells, or PBMCs provided the cDNA or gDNA that served as material.

The J segment lost 0 bases and the V segment lost 4 bases, leaving 8 bases of the junction unmatched. Germline V gene data show CDR1 as SGHRS and CDR2 as YFSETQ. The CDR3 covers 18 residues. Sequenced: peripheral blood. The chain combines TRBV5-1 with TRBJ2-6; TRBD1 aligns across 9 bases. This clonotype originated in a woman older than 75 with acute or convalescent COVID-19. CDR3 region: CASSIGTGPSSGANVLTF. CDR3 sequence (DNA): TGCGCCAGCAGCATTGGGACAGGGCCCTCCTCTGGGGCCAACGTCCTGACTTTC.